Below are 22 T cell receptor beta chains sequenced from a single sample in a study of blood T cells in healthy people across ages. The authors ran a second PCR of about 6 to 11 cycles using a sample-barcoded 5' primer and a J-beta primer mix. TCRdb redid the calling of the 5' RACE reads with MiXCR, one entry per CDR3 protein. The sample holds fewer than 900,000 distinct CDR3 sequences, roughly 47% seen once. Sequencing was carried out using blood. Source of these receptors: an older woman in good health.

This clonotype was seen a few times. The chain joins TRBV29-1 to TRBJ2-1; TRBD1 matches at 7 bases. The CDR3 covers 13 residues. Germline CDR1 reads SQVTM; CDR2 reads ANQGSEA. J gave up 0 bases and V 7 bases, and 3 bases lay outside the gene matches. Here the CDR3 DNA reads TGCAGCGCACACAGGGGCTCCTACAATGAGCAGTTCTTC. Its translation: CSAHRGSYNEQFF.

As to this clonotype: Germline and junction disagree at one end, which may indicate a read error. This chain connects TRBV4-1 to TRBJ1-4; D perhaps matches TRBD1 (5 bases). The CDR3 is 16 residues long. Germline CDR1 and CDR2: MGHRA and YSYEKL. Here the CDR3 DNA reads TGCGCCAGCAGCCGGTCCACCCAGGGTATGAATGAAGAACTGTTTTTT. The encoded protein is CASSRSTQGMNEELFF.

The V and J genes are TRBV10-3 and TRBJ2-4, with 9 bases identical to TRBD2. Germline assignment: CDR1 ENHRY and CDR2 SYGVKD. The CDR3 covers 15 residues. With 3 bases clipped from V and 4 bases from J, the junction kept 4 bases outside the gene matches. As DNA, the CDR3 is TGTGCCATCAGTGATCGGGCGGGAGGGAAAAACATTCAGTACTTC. Its translation is CAISDRAGGKNIQYF.

This rearrangement joins TRBV9 to TRBJ2-1; no firm D call. The V gene lost 0 bases and the J gene lost 5 bases, with 6 bases spanning the gap. The CDR3 loop spans 13 amino acids. The germline CDR1 and CDR2 sequences are SGDLS and YYNGEE. CDR3 residues: CASSVASNNEQFF. The CDR3 nucleotides read TGTGCCAGCAGCGTAGCCAGTAACAATGAGCAGTTCTTC.

This clonotype was picked up a small number of times. The chain couples TRBV6-2 or TRBV6-3 to TRBJ1-2; TRBD1 matches at 10 bases. The J segment lost 8 bases and the V segment lost 10 bases, leaving 10 bases of the junction unmatched. This CDR3 spans 13 amino acids. CDR1 and CDR2 from the germline V gene are MNHEY and SVGEGT. In nucleotides, the CDR3 is TGTGCCACTCGGGACAGGGGCTCTGAAGGCTACACCTTC. It encodes CATRDRGSEGYTF.

As regards this clonotype: This may come from a read error, since a much larger clone is one base off. CDR3 nucleotides: TGTGACAGCAGCGCAACAGTGAACACCGGGGAGCTGTTTTTT. It translates to CDSSATVNTGELFF. This rearrangement joins TRBV9 to TRBJ2-2; D not resolved. CDR3 size: 14 residues. CDR1 SGDLS and CDR2 YYNGEE come from the germline V gene.

This clonotype has at least ten counts. The chain combines TRBV4-1 with TRBJ2-3, with a possible D match to TRBD2 (6 bases). Germline CDR1 is MGHRA and CDR2 is YSYEKL. The V and J ends lost 0 bases and 3 bases respectively, with 10 bases between them. This CDR3 is 15 amino acids long. CDR3 region: CASSQDGRGTDTQYF. The CDR3 nucleotides read TGCGCCAGCAGCCAAGACGGCCGGGGGACAGATACGCAGTATTTT.

V is TRBV21-1 and J is TRBJ2-1; the table's D call, TRBD2, was not checked against the DNA. TRBV21-1 is deemed a pseudogene. CDR3 length: 19 amino acids. The CDR3 protein is CASNEQGLAGNRSYNEQFF. The CDR3 nucleotides are TGTGCCAGCAATGAGCAGGGACTAGCGGGGAATCGCTCCTACAATGAGCAGTTCTTC.

The V gene is TRBV28, the J gene TRBJ2-7; 7 bases are a match to TRBD1. After removal of 5 bases from V and 2 bases from J, the junction contained 9 bases not matched to a gene. The CDR3 spans 15 residues. Germline CDR1 and CDR2: MDHEN and SYDVKM. Written as DNA, the CDR3 is TGTGCCAGCAGTAGAGGGGGCAGCAAAGCCTACGAGCAGTACTTC. Translated: CASSRGGSKAYEQYF. Together with reference TRBV28 and TRBJ2-7, the CDR3 gives the full variable domain: DVKVTQSSRYLVKRTGEKVFLECVQDMDHENMFWYRQDPGLGLRLIYFSYDVKMKEKGDIPEGYSVSREKKERFSLILESASTNQTSMYLCASSRGGSKAYEQYFGPGTRLTVT.

The V call is TRBV13, the J call TRBJ2-7, with D unclear. The CDR3 has 8 residues. Germline V gives CDR1 PRHDT, CDR2 FYEKMQ (reference sequence). CDR3 region: CGHNEQYF. CDR3 coding DNA: TGTGGTCACAATGAGCAGTACTTC.

This clonotype showed up many times. The chain couples TRBV6-5 to TRBJ2-1; unclear D gene. Germline-derived CDR1 and CDR2 are MNHEY and SVGAGI. The V end lost 5 bases, the J end lost 2 bases, and 13 bases lay between the germline ends. The length of the CDR3 is 15 residues. The CDR3 DNA reads as TGTGCCAGCAGTAAGCAAACACCCACCTACAATGAGCAGTTCTTC. It translates to CASSKQTPTYNEQFF.

J is TRBJ2-3 and V is TRBV3-1; D may match TRBD1 or TRBD2 (5 bases each). Germline V CDR1 and CDR2: LGHDT, YNNKEL (reference sequence). Trimming left V 7 bases short and J 6 bases short, with 14 bases between. The CDR3 has 13 residues. CDR3 nucleotides: TGTGCCAGCATAGCCGGGGCCGCGGATACGCAGTATTTT. It codes for CASIAGAADTQYF.

The J gene is TRBJ1-2, the V gene TRBV7-9; D is possibly TRBD1 (6 bases). V lost 4 bases and J 4 bases, leaving 16 bases between the germline ends. The CDR3 sequence is 15 residues long. Germline-derived CDR1 and CDR2 are SEHNR and FQNEAQ (reference sequence). The CDR3 protein is CASSSSGLGGYGYTF. The CDR3 DNA reads TGTGCCAGCAGCTCATCGGGCTTAGGGGGCTATGGCTACACCTTC.

This clonotype was seen only a few times. The genes are TRBV7-9 and TRBJ2-3; TRBD2 matches at 7 bases. CDR1 SEHNR and CDR2 FQNEAQ come from the germline V gene (reference sequence). This CDR3 is built from 19 residues. With 3 bases clipped from V and 1 base from J, the junction kept 16 bases outside the gene matches. Here the CDR3 reads CASSFFQNEAGLRTDTQYF. CDR3 DNA: TGTGCCAGCAGCTTTTTTCAGAACGAAGCGGGACTCCGCACAGATACGCAGTATTTT. Variable domain in full (rest from reference TRBV7-9 and TRBJ2-3): DTGVSQNPRHKITKRGQNVTFRCDPISEHNRLYWYRQTLGQGPEFLTYFQNEAQLEKSRLLSDRFSAERPKGSFSTLEIQRTEQGDSAMYLCASSFFQNEAGLRTDTQYFGPGTRLTVL.

The chain has TRBV14 and TRBJ1-2, with a tentative D call TRBD1 (6 bases). CDR1 is SGHDN and CDR2 is FVKESK in the germline V gene. The CDR3 covers 13 residues. Trimming took off 3 bases at V and 4 bases at J, with 9 bases between the two ends. As DNA, the CDR3 is TGTGCCAGCAGCCACAGGGACACCTATGGCTACACCTTC. Translation: CASSHRDTYGYTF.

This chain links TRBV11-2 with TRBJ2-7, with D perhaps TRBD2 (5 bases). Trimming stripped 3 bases from V and 10 bases from J, with 19 bases between. The CDR3 consists of 14 residues. Germline CDR1 reads SGHAT; CDR2 reads FQNNGV. CDR3 bases: TGTGCCAGCAGCTTCGACCGACCCCCGGAGGTCCAGTACTTC. Protein sequence: CASSFDRPPEVQYF.

Only a few counts were recorded for this clonotype. The chain is built from TRBV9 and TRBJ1-6; 8 nucleotides align to TRBD1. Losses at the gene ends were 0 bases for V and 3 bases for J; bases not matched to a gene: 5. The CDR3 sequence is 17 residues long. CDR1 SGDLS and CDR2 YYNGEE come from the germline V gene. The CDR3 DNA reads TGTGCCAGCAGCGTAGAGGACAGGGTCTTCTATAATTCACCCCTCCACTTT. It codes for CASSVEDRVFYNSPLHF.

The chain recombines TRBV20-1 with TRBJ2-1; D is perhaps TRBD2 (5 bases). The V gene lost 1 base and the J gene lost 0 bases, with 13 bases spanning the gap. The CDR3 runs to 16 residues. The germline V gene has CDR1 DFQATT and CDR2 SNEGSKA (reference sequence). The CDR3 loop reads CSARARRNDSYNEQFF. CDR3 coding DNA: TGCAGTGCTAGAGCGAGGAGGAACGACTCCTACAATGAGCAGTTCTTC.

The V call is TRBV18, the J call TRBJ2-5, with D uncertain. The closer fit of TRBJ2-7 to the DNA end suggests the J call may be wrong. Germline V CDR1 and CDR2: KGHSH, LQKENI. The CDR3 spans 14 residues. CDR3 protein: CASSPPGRVYEQYF. CDR3 DNA: TGTGCCAGCTCACCACCAGGTAGAGTATACGAGCAGTACTTC.

This clonotype was seen a few times. This sequence joins TRBV2 and TRBJ1-2; D not resolved. Trimming stripped 8 bases from V and 2 bases from J, with 9 bases between. The CDR3 is 12 amino acids. CDR1 and CDR2 (germline): SNHLY, FYNNEI. The CDR3 here is CASVYKNYGYTF. Here the CDR3 DNA reads TGTGCCAGCGTTTACAAAAACTATGGCTACACCTTC.

The chain has TRBV20-1 and TRBJ2-1; no clear D. CDR1 DFQATT and CDR2 SNEGSKA come from the germline V gene (reference sequence). CDR3 length equals 11 residues. Trimming took 5 bases from V and 10 from J, leaving 12 bases between them. The CDR3 nucleotides are TGCAGTGCTGCCTTCATCCTGGAGCAGTTCTTC. Its translation: CSAAFILEQFF.

This clonotype came up once. In DNA form, the CDR3 reads TGTGCCATCAGTGAGTCGGGCCCCGGACGGGGGAACACTGAAGCTTTCTTT. Translation: CAISESGPGRGNTEAFF. The J gene is TRBJ1-1, the V gene TRBV10-3, with unresolved D. Germline V lookup: CDR1 ENHRY, CDR2 SYGVKD. The CDR3 is made up of 17 amino acids. The V and J ends lost 0 bases and 1 base respectively, with 15 bases between them.